This T cell receptor (beta chain) was found in a study of CD8 T cells in ankylosing spondylitis. This CDR3 contains 15 residues. Germline V gene lookup returns CDR1 SNHLY and CDR2 FYNNEI. The V end lost 4 bases, the J end lost 5 bases, and 17 bases lay between the germline ends. TCRdb used MiXCR to reprocess the 5' RACE reads, holding one entry per CDR3 protein. The sample shows 300,000 to 350,000 distinct CDR3 sequences, around 20% of them seen only once. This receptor was taken from a female donor with ankylosing spondylitis or in good health (not recorded which). The rearrangement uses TRBV2 and TRBJ1-1; TRBD1 might be the D (5 bases). The sequenced material came from blood, either unsorted or a sorted T cell fraction (not recorded which). CDR3 in amino acids: CASSAGASRGTEAFF. The CDR3 nucleotides are TGTGCCAGCAGTGCCGGGGCCTCTCGGGGTACTGAAGCTTTCTTT.